The 32 T cell receptor beta chains listed next were all sequenced from one sample in a study of cytomegalovirus exposure and HLA in healthy donors (dated by TCRdb to about 2017). The receptor library was made with the immunoSEQ multiplex PCR assay. A mixture of 60 forward primers for TCR Vbeta segments and 13 reverse primers for TCR Jbeta segments was used in the multiplex PCR. TCRdb obtained this table from immuneACCESS and retained in-frame rearrangements with V and J assigned. These tables miss some clones; where compared with another copy, unresolved V genes account for less than half of the shortfall, and the remainder is unexplained. This sample lists some 220,000 clones; 70% to 85% were detected once. 2.5% to 3% of the sample goes to the ten largest clones. The sample comprised PBMCs. These receptors were taken from a woman aged 60-75 years in good health and CMV-seropositive.

The rearrangement uses TRBV18 and TRBJ1-2; 8 bases align to TRBD1. Germline assignment: CDR1 KGHSH and CDR2 LQKENI. The V gene end was trimmed by 1 base and the J gene end by 4 bases; junction bases not matched to a gene: 8. The CDR3 length is 16 residues. CDR3 bases: TGTGCCAGCTCACCACGGCAGGGGGCGTTGAGCTATGGCTACACCTTC. It specifies CASSPRQGALSYGYTF.

The V call is TRBV15, the J call TRBJ2-5; tentative D call: TRBD2 (5 bases). The germline V gene has CDR1 LNHNV and CDR2 YYDKDF (reference sequence). Trimming cost V 0 bases and J 3 bases, with 5 bases left between them. This CDR3 has 13 amino acids. In nucleotides, the CDR3 is TGTGCCACCAGCAGAGAGCGGGAAGAGACCCAGTACTTC. This codes for CATSREREETQYF.

The chain uses TRBV12-2 and TRBJ2-1; the table's TRBD2 call for D was not verified on the DNA. TRBV12-2 is a pseudogene segment. The CDR3 loop spans 15 amino acids. The CDR3 DNA follows: TGTGCAAGTCGCTCTGGCGGGATCTACTACAATGAGCAGTTCTTC. Amino acid sequence: CASRSGGIYYNEQFF.

A few counts support this clone. This chain links TRBV21-1 with TRBJ2-7; the table's D call of TRBD1 was not tested on the DNA. TRBV21-1 is reported as a pseudogene. This CDR3 comprises 14 residues. In nucleotides, the CDR3 is TGTGCCAGCAGCACGACCACAGGGGCCTACGAGCAGTACTTC. Translation: CASSTTTGAYEQYF.

This clone was seen only a few times. V gene TRBV6-1 combines with J gene TRBJ2-7, with 8 positions matching TRBD2. CDR1 and CDR2 (germline): MNHNS, SASEGT. The CDR3 sequence is 15 residues long. Unmatched junction bases numbered 12, after V lost 7 bases and J lost 4 bases. CDR3 in DNA: TGTGCCAGCAATCGACACCAGACTAGCGAGTACGAGCAGTACTTC. As protein: CASNRHQTSEYEQYF.

This sequence joins TRBV2 and TRBJ1-2, with 8 nucleotides matching TRBD1. Unmatched junction bases numbered 5, after V lost 6 bases and J lost 5 bases. The CDR3 length is 13 residues. CDR1 and CDR2 from the germline V gene are SNHLY and FYNNEI. The CDR3 protein is CASRVDRAYGYTF. Written as DNA, the CDR3 is TGTGCCAGCAGGGTGGACAGGGCGTATGGCTACACCTTC.

The chain couples TRBV7-6 to TRBJ2-5; 9 positions agree with TRBD1. This CDR3 spans 15 amino acids. In germline, CDR1 is SGHVS, CDR2 FNYEAQ. V was pared by 1 base and J by 9 bases, with 9 bases of the junction left unmatched. The CDR3 nucleotides read TGTGCCAGCAGCTTAGGACAGGGGGGTTTGGGGGCCCAGTACTTC. This codes for CASSLGQGGLGAQYF.

The J gene is TRBJ1-2, the V gene TRBV11-2, with TRBD1 identical over 7 bases. The CDR3 is made up of 15 amino acids. Germline V gene data show CDR1 as SGHAT and CDR2 as FQNNGV. V gave up 3 bases and J gave up 0 bases; unmatched junction bases: 4. The CDR3 loop is CASSLRQGANYGYTF. CDR3 DNA sequence: TGTGCCAGCAGCTTGCGACAGGGAGCTAACTATGGCTACACCTTC. Together with reference TRBV11-2 and TRBJ1-2, the CDR3 gives the full variable domain: EAGVAQSPRYKIIEKRQSVAFWCNPISGHATLYWYQQILGQGPKLLIQFQNNGVVDDSQLPKDRFSAERLKGVDSTLKIQPAKLEDSAVYLCASSLRQGANYGYTFGSGTRLTVV.

The chain joins TRBV5-1 to TRBJ2-3; 10 nucleotides agree with TRBD2. V dropped 3 bases and J dropped 4; count of bases not matched to a gene: 8. Germline assignment: CDR1 SGHRS and CDR2 YFSETQ. This CDR3 comprises 16 residues. CDR3 loop: CASSSASGSGSDTQYF. The DNA for the CDR3 is TGCGCCAGCAGCTCGGCTAGCGGGAGTGGATCAGATACGCAGTATTTT.

As DNA, the CDR3 is TGTGCCAGCAGTTCAGAAAGGCTATCTAGGCGTCTCTATGGCTACACCTTC. Translation: CASSSERLSRRLYGYTF. The V call is TRBV28, the J call TRBJ1-2; no clear D gene. V dropped 4 bases and J dropped 4 bases, with 22 bases sitting between them. This CDR3 region has 17 residues. Germline lookup yields CDR1 MDHEN and CDR2 SYDVKM.

The V and J genes are TRBV6-5 and TRBJ2-5; a weak D match, TRBD2 (6 bases). The tail of the sequence fits TRBJ2-7 better, so the J call may be wrong. The CDR3 consists of 16 residues. The germline V gene encodes CDR1 MNHEY and CDR2 SVGAGI. The DNA for the CDR3 is TGTGCCAGCAGTTACTCGGGGGGAGAGAGCTCCTACGAGCAGTACTTC. Protein: CASSYSGGESSYEQYF.

About this clone itself: Other DNA sequences from this sample encode an identical CDR3 as well. The CDR3 loop is CASSLLAGDYNEQFF. The CDR3 nucleotides read TGCGCCAGCAGCCTCCTAGCGGGTGATTACAATGAGCAGTTCTTC. The chain combines TRBV5-1 with TRBJ2-1; 8 positions match TRBD2. J gave up 4 bases and V 4 bases, and 7 bases lay outside the gene matches. This CDR3 is 15 amino acids long. Germline V CDR1 and CDR2: SGHRS, YFSETQ.

Turning to this clone: One end of the junction does not line up with germline, which may come from a read error. The genes are TRBV11-2 and TRBJ2-3; 7 bases line up with TRBD1. The CDR3 contains 12 residues. Germline values: CDR1 SGHAT, CDR2 FQNNGV. Here the CDR3 DNA reads TGTGCCAGCAGCTTAGGCCACACACAGGGGTGGTTT. Its protein is CASSLGHTQGWF.

This rearrangement joins TRBV7-3 to TRBJ1-6, with TRBD1 matching 7 bases. CDR1 is SGHTA, CDR2 FQGTGA, per germline. J gave up 7 bases and V 2 bases, and 5 bases lay outside the gene matches. This CDR3 comprises 15 residues. CDR3: CASSLGGTVNSPLHF. CDR3 bases: TGTGCCAGCAGCTTAGGAGGGACAGTAAATTCACCCCTCCACTTT.

The chain uses TRBV18 and TRBJ2-3; D perhaps matches TRBD2 (5 bases). This CDR3 region has 16 residues. From germline, CDR1 is KGHSH and CDR2 LQKENI. The V end was cut by 4 bases, the J end by 3 bases, with 17 bases between. CDR3 nucleotide sequence: TGTGCCAGCTCACATCGGACTTTAGGGAGAACAGATACGCAGTATTTT. Encoded protein: CASSHRTLGRTDTQYF.

Of note for this clone: Other DNA sequences of this sample code for an identical CDR3. The chain employs TRBV29-1 and TRBJ2-5, with D tentatively TRBD1 (5 bases). V dropped 4 bases and J dropped 5 bases, with 8 bases sitting between them. This CDR3 is built from 11 residues. Germline loops: CDR1 SQVTM, CDR2 ANQGSEA. CDR3 DNA sequence: TGCAGCGTTGGGACAAGTGAGACCCAGTACTTC. It specifies CSVGTSETQYF.

There are a few counts of this clone. This chain links TRBV13 with TRBJ2-1; D perhaps matches TRBD1 (6 bases). This CDR3 has 14 amino acids. CDR1 is PRHDT and CDR2 is FYEKMQ in the germline V gene (reference sequence). V shed 5 bases and J shed 6 bases, with 14 bases lying between them. DNA of the CDR3: TGTGCCAGCAGCCCAGGGGCAGGGACCAATGAGCAGTTCTTC. Encoded protein: CASSPGAGTNEQFF.

The chain has TRBV5-1 and TRBJ1-4; a weak D match, TRBD1 (6 bases). CDR3 length: 14 amino acids. The germline V gene encodes CDR1 SGHRS and CDR2 YFSETQ. The V and J ends lost 4 bases and 6 bases respectively, with 13 bases between them. For the CDR3, the DNA is TGCGCCAGCAGCCCGGGGGGGGCTGATGAAAAACTGTTTTTT. Its translation: CASSPGGADEKLFF.

The chain combines TRBV4-3 with TRBJ2-2, with a possible D match to TRBD2 (5 bases). Looked up from germline, CDR1 is LGHNA and CDR2 is YSLEER. The CDR3 runs to 17 residues. Trimming shortened V by 0 bases and J by 6 bases, and 17 bases separated the two germline ends. The CDR3 sequence: CASSQDGLSWSSGELFF. The CDR3 DNA reads TGCGCCAGCAGCCAAGATGGACTTAGCTGGAGTTCCGGGGAGCTGTTTTTT.

This sequence joins TRBV6-5 and TRBJ1-1, with D possibly being TRBD1 (5 bases). Trimming pared 5 bases from V and 10 bases from J, leaving 23 bases between. CDR3 length: 15 residues. The germline CDR1 and CDR2 sequences are MNHEY and SVGAGI. CDR3 in DNA: TGTGCCAGCAGTCAGAGTGGACACCCCGTAGGGTCAGCTTTCTTT. This codes for CASSQSGHPVGSAFF.

The rearrangement joins TRBV7-9 to TRBJ2-2, with 10 bases fitting TRBD1. CDR3 length equals 19 residues. V lost 4 bases to trimming and J lost 3 bases; unmatched junction nucleotides: 14. Germline CDR1 SEHNR, CDR2 FQNEAQ (reference sequence). CDR3 coding DNA: TGTGCCAGCAGCTCCTCCCTCAGGACAGGGGGTGTTGACACCGGGGAGCTGTTTTTT. Translated, it gives CASSSSLRTGGVDTGELFF.

Concerning this clone itself: At one end, the junction sequence differs from germline, possibly due to a read error. This sequence joins TRBV9 and TRBJ1-1; D is possibly TRBD1 (5 bases). The germline V gene encodes CDR1 SGDLS and CDR2 YYNGEE. The CDR3 contains 14 residues. DNA for the CDR3: TGTGCCAGCAGGGTAGGGACGGGAAACACTGAAGCTTTCTTT. Translating gives CASRVGTGNTEAFF.

This chain connects TRBV12-5 to TRBJ1-1; 9 positions agree with TRBD1. Looked up from germline, CDR1 is LGHNT and CDR2 is FRNRAP. V was clipped by 6 bases and J by 0 bases; unmatched bases: 2. This CDR3 spans 14 amino acids. CDR3 bases: TGTGCTAGTGGACAGGGGGCCCTGAACACTGAAGCTTTCTTT. It encodes CASGQGALNTEAFF.

This clone was observed once. V gene TRBV6-5 combines with J gene TRBJ2-5; TRBD2 matches at 9 bases. The junction had 11 bases not matched to a gene; V was cut back by 7 bases and J by 5 bases. The CDR3 spans 15 residues. Germline assignment: CDR1 MNHEY and CDR2 SVGAGI. CDR3 amino acids: CASTTGGRAGETQYF. DNA for the CDR3: TGTGCCAGCACAACGGGCGGGAGGGCGGGGGAGACCCAGTACTTC.

The gene calls are TRBV7-3 and TRBJ2-7; possible D gene TRBD2, 6 bases. The germline V gene encodes CDR1 SGHTA and CDR2 FQGTGA. The CDR3 sequence is 14 residues long. V was trimmed by 2 bases and J by 9 bases, leaving 17 bases between them. The chain's CDR3 is CASSLVPWRGRQYF. For the CDR3, the DNA is TGTGCCAGCAGCTTAGTTCCATGGAGGGGACGGCAGTACTTC.

J is TRBJ1-6 and V is TRBV6-5; D unclear. The CDR3 length is 15 residues. Germline values: CDR1 MNHEY, CDR2 SVGAGI. Trimming took 2 bases from V and 6 from J, leaving 11 bases between them. The CDR3 nucleotides are TGTGCCAGCAGTTACGATATCCCGGGTAATTCACCCCTCCACTTT. Translated: CASSYDIPGNSPLHF.

The genes are TRBV7-2 and TRBJ2-5; 10 nucleotides align to TRBD2. TRBJ2-7 matches the DNA end more closely, so the J call is doubtful. Germline CDR1 and CDR2: SGHTA and FQGNSA. The CDR3 is 13 amino acids. The CDR3 coding sequence is TGTGCCAGCGGACTAGCGGCCTCCTACGAGCAGTACTTC. Protein sequence: CASGLAASYEQYF.

The chain employs TRBV11-2 and TRBJ2-5; the match to TRBD1 covers 9 bases. Germline V gene lookup returns CDR1 SGHAT and CDR2 FQNNGV. V lost 2 bases, J lost 3 bases, and 7 bases stayed unmatched. The CDR3 is 16 residues long. CDR3 nucleotides: TGTGCCAGCAGCTTAATGACAGGACAGGGGAAAGAGACCCAGTACTTC. Amino acid sequence: CASSLMTGQGKETQYF. The whole variable domain, remainder taken from reference TRBV11-2 and TRBJ2-5, is EAGVAQSPRYKIIEKRQSVAFWCNPISGHATLYWYQQILGQGPKLLIQFQNNGVVDDSQLPKDRFSAERLKGVDSTLKIQPAKLEDSAVYLCASSLMTGQGKETQYFGPGTRLLVL.

This rearrangement joins TRBV6-4 to TRBJ1-4; no firm D call. This CDR3 is 15 amino acids long. V was clipped by 5 bases and J by 3 bases, with 13 bases between them. CDR1 MRHNA and CDR2 SNTAGT come from the germline V gene. The CDR3 DNA reads TGTGCCAGCAGTTTTTCCATTGCGCCTAATGAAAAACTGTTTTTT. This gives the protein CASSFSIAPNEKLFF.

The chain joins TRBV7-2 to TRBJ2-1, with a possible D match to TRBD1 (6 bases). In germline, CDR1 is SGHTA, CDR2 FQGNSA. The CDR3 totals 15 residues. Trimming pared 3 bases from V and 6 bases from J, leaving 15 bases between. CDR3 nucleotides: TGTGCCAGCAGCTTTGCAGGGGCGTATAGCAATGAGCAGTTCTTC. It is translated as CASSFAGAYSNEQFF.

The CDR3 is CASSVQAGGRGTGELFF. CDR3 sequence (DNA): TGCGCCAGCAGCGTACAAGCGGGGGGGCGAGGCACCGGGGAGCTGTTTTTT. This chain uses TRBV4-1 with TRBJ2-2; TRBD2 matches 10 bases. CDR3 length: 17 residues. Trimming at V came to 5 bases and at J to 4 bases, leaving 10 bases not matched to a gene. In germline, CDR1 is MGHRA, CDR2 YSYEKL.

V and J are TRBV5-5 and TRBJ2-3, with 7 nucleotides matching TRBD2. J gave up 4 bases and V 0 bases, and 11 bases lay outside the gene matches. Per germline, CDR1 SGHKS and CDR2 YYEKEE (reference sequence). The CDR3 runs 17 residues. The CDR3 reads CASSLVPRASGADTQYF. The DNA for the CDR3 is TGTGCCAGCAGCTTGGTCCCTCGGGCTAGCGGCGCAGATACGCAGTATTTT.